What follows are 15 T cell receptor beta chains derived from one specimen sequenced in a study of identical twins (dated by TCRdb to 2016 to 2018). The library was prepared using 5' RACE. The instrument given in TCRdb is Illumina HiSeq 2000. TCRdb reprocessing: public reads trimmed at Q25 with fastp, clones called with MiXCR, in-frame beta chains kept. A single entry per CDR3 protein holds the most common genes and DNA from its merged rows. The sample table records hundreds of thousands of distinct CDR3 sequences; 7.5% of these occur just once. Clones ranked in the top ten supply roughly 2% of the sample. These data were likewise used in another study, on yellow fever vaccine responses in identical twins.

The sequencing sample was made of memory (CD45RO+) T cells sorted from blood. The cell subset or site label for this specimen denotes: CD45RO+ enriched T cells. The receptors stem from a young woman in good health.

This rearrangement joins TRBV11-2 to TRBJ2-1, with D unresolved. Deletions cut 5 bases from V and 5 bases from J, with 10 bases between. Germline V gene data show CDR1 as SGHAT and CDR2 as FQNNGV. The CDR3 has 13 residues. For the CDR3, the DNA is TGTGCCAGCAGCCCCCGGGTTCACAATGAGCAGTTCTTC. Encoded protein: CASSPRVHNEQFF.

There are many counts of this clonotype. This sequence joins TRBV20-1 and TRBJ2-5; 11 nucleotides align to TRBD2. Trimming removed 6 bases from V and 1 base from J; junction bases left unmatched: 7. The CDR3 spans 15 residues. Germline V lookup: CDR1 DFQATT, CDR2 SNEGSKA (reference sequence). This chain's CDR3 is CSAQLLAGGQETQYF. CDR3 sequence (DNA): TGCAGTGCCCAACTCCTAGCGGGGGGCCAAGAGACCCAGTACTTC.

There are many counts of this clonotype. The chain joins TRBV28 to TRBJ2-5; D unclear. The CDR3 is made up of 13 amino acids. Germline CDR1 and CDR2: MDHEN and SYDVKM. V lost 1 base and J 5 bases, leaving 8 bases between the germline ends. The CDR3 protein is CASSLFSRETQYF. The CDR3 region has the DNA TGTGCCAGCAGTTTATTTAGCCGGGAGACCCAGTACTTC.

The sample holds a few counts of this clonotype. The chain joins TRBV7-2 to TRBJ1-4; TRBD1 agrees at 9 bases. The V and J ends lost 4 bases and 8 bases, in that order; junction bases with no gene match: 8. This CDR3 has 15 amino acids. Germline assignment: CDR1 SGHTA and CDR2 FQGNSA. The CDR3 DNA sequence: TGTGCCAGCAGCTCGGGACAGGGCGGAGGAGAAAAACTGTTTTTT. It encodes CASSSGQGGGEKLFF.

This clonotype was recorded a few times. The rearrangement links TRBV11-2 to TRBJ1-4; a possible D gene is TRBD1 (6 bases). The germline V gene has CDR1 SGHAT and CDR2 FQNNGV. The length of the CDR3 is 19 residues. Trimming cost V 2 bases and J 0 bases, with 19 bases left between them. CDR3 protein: CASSLTLVRGKATNEKLFF. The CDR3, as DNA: TGTGCCAGCAGCTTAACCCTGGTCAGGGGAAAGGCAACTAATGAAAAACTGTTTTTT.

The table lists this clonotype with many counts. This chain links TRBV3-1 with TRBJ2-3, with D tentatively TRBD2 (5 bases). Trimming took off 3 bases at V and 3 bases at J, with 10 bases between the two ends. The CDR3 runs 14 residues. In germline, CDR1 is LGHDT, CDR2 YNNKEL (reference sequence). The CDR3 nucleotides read TGTGCCAGCAGCCACGGTTCGGGAACAGATACGCAGTATTTT. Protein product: CASSHGSGTDTQYF.

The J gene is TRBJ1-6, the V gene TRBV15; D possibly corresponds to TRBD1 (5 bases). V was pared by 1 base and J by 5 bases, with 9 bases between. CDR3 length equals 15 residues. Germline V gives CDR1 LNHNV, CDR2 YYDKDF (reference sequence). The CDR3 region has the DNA TGTGCCACCAGCAGAGCACAGGTTAATAATTCACCCCTCCACTTT. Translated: CATSRAQVNNSPLHF.

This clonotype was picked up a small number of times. CDR3 amino acids: CASSEGTGGSYEQYF. The CDR3 bases are TGTGCCAGCAGTGAAGGGACAGGGGGCTCCTACGAGCAGTACTTC. The genes are TRBV6-1 and TRBJ2-7, with 10 bases fitting TRBD1. Germline CDR1 and CDR2: MNHNS and SASEGT. The junction had 0 bases not matched to a gene; V was cut back by 1 base and J by 0 bases. The length of the CDR3 is 15 residues.

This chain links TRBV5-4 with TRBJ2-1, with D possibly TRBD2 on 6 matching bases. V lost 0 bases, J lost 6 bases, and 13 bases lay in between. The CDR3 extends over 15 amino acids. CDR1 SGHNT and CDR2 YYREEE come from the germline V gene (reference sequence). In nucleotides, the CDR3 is TGTGCCAGCAGCTTGGATAGCGGACCTTTCAATGAGCAGTTCTTC. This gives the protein CASSLDSGPFNEQFF.

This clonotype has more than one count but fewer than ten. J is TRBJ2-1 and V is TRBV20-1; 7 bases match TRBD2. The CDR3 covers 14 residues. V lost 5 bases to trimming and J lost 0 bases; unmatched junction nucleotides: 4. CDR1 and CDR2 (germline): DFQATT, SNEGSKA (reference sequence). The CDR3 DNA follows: TGCAGTGCTCAGCGGGGCCTCTCCTACAATGAGCAGTTCTTC. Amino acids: CSAQRGLSYNEQFF.

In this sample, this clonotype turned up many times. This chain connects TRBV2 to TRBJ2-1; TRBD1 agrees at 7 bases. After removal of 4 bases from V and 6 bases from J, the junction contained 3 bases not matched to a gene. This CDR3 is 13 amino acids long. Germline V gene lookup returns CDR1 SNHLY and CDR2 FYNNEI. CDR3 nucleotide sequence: TGTGCCAGCAGTGTTCGACAGGGCAATGAGCAGTTCTTC. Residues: CASSVRQGNEQFF.

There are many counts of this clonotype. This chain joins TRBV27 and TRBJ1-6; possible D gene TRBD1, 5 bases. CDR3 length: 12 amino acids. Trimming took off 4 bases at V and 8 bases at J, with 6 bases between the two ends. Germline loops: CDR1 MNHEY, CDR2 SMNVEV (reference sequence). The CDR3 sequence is CASSSGHSPLHF. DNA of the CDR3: TGTGCCAGCAGTTCGGGACATTCACCCCTCCACTTT.

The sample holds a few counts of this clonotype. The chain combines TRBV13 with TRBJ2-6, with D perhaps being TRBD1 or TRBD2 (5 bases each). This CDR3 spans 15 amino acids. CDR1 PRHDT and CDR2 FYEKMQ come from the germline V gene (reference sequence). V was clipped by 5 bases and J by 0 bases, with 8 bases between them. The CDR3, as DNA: TGTGCCAGCAGCGGGGGTGGCTCTGGGGCCAACGTCCTGACTTTC. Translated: CASSGGGSGANVLTF.

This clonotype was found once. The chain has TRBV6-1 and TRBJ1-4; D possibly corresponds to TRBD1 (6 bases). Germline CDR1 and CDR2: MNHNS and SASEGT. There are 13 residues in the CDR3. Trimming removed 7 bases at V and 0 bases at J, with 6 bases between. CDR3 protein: CASTGATNEKLFF. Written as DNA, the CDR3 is TGTGCCAGCACAGGGGCAACTAATGAAAAACTGTTTTTT.

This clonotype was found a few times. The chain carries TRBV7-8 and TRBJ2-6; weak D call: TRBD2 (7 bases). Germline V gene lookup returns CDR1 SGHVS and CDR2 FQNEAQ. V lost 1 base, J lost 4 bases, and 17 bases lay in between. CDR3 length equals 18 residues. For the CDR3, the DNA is TGTGCCAGCAGCTTAGTGGGGGGGCGTTCTTCCGGGGCCAACGTCCTGACTTTC. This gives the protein CASSLVGGRSSGANVLTF.